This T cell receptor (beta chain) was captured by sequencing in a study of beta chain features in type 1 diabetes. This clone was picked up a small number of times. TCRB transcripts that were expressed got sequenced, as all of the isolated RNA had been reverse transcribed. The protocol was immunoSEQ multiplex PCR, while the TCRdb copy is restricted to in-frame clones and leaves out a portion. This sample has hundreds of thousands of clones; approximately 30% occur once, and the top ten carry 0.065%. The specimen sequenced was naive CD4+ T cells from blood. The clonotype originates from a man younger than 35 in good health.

CDR3 sequence: CSVEFANTGAGELFF. The DNA for the CDR3 is TGCAGCGTTGAATTTGCGAACACAGGGGCCGGGGAGCTGTTTTTT. The V call is TRBV29-1, the J call TRBJ2-2, with 7 bases lining up with TRBD1. CDR3 length equals 15 residues. Germline V lookup: CDR1 SQVTM, CDR2 ANQGSEA. V shed 2 bases, J shed 6 bases, and the junction held 9 bases outside the gene matches.